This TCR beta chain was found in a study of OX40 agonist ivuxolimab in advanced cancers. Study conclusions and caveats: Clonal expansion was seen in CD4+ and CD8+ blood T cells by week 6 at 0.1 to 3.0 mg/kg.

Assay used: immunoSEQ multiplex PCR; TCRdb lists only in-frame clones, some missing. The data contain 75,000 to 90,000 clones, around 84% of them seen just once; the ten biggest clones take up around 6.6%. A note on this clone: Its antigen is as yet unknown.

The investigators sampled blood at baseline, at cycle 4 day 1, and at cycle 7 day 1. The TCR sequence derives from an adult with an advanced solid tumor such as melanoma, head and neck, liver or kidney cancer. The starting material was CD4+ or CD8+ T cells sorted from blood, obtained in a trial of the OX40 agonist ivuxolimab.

CDR3 bases: TGCGCCAGCAGTCAACAGGGGGGCGAGCAGTACTTC. This translates into CASSQQGGEQYF. The chain employs TRBV5-1 and TRBJ2-7, with 8 bases aligning to TRBD1. The CDR3 consists of 12 residues. From germline, CDR1 is SGHRS and CDR2 YFSETQ. J was trimmed by 6 bases and V by 5 bases; bases with no gene match: 4.